The sequence of this T cell receptor beta chain was determined in a study of neurological immune-mediated disorders. This clonotype was counted many times. TCRdb re-analysed the 5' RACE reads in MiXCR, keeping a single row per CDR3 protein. The sample contains fewer than 60,000 distinct CDR3 sequences, 10% of which appear only once. Trimming removed 0 bases at V and 10 bases at J, with 7 bases between. Germline CDR1 SGHRS, CDR2 YFSETQ. This CDR3 region has 11 residues. The specimen sequenced was PBMCs. This chain joins TRBV5-1 and TRBJ1-1, with D unresolved. The TCR sequence derives from a man in his 70s with HTLV-1-associated myelopathy (HAM/TSP). The CDR3 DNA follows: TGCGCCAGCAGCTTGGGATCCCGAGCTTTCTTT. Its translation: CASSLGSRAFF.